Listed below are T cell receptor beta chains from one sample, sequenced in a study of T-cell reconstitution after alpha-beta-depleted transplantation in children. TCRdb reprocessed the PCR reads with MiXCR, giving one entry per CDR3 protein. The sample shows 280,000 or so distinct CDR3 sequences, around a tenth of them seen only once. The starting material was peripheral blood, obtained 180 days after TCRalphabeta/CD19-depleted stem cell transplant. The receptors here all came from a male patient aged 2 to 10 who had a stem cell transplant for chronic granulomatous disease, so the T cells may come from the graft donor. Each CDR3 is given with its conserved first and last residue. A D gene is named only where the DNA matches it firmly. Expanded clones get a size class; other rows say once, few or many, or leave the size out.

>NA|TRBV11-2|TRBJ2-7|many
TGTGCCAGCAGCCCGTACTACTACGAGCAGTACTTC
CASSPYYYEQYF
>NA|TRBV19|TRBJ2-2|few
TGTGCCAGTAGTTCGACAGGCCTGAACACCGGGGAGCTGTTTTTT
CASSSTGLNTGELFF
>NA|TRBV7-8|TRBJ2-1|many
TGTGCCAGCAGCTATATTACCGGAGTCCTCCTCAATGAGCAGTTCTTC
CASSYITGVLLNEQFF
>NA|TRBV12-3/TRBV12-4|TRBJ1-1|many
TGTGCCAGCAGTTTATTTGGTGAAGCTTTCTTT
CASSLFGEAFF
>TRBD1|TRBV15|TRBJ2-5|many
TGTGCCACCAGCAGGCCCGGGACAGGGCAAGAGACCCAGTACTTC
CATSRPGTGQETQYF
>NA|TRBV20-1|TRBJ2-2|many
TGCAGTGCTCCCCGTGAGACAGGCACCGGGGAGCTGTTTTTT
CSAPRETGTGELFF
>TRBD1|TRBV7-2|TRBJ1-4|many
TGTGCCAGCAGCGCCGACAGGGTTGCGGAAAAACTGTTTTTT
CASSADRVAEKLFF
>NA|TRBV29-1|TRBJ1-1|many
TGCAGCGTTGCGTCCGGTCGTAGGAACACTGAAGCTTTCTTT
CSVASGRRNTEAFF
>NA|TRBV12-3/TRBV12-4|TRBJ2-1|few
TGTGCCAGCAGTTCTCGGCCGAGGGACAATGAGCAGTTCTTC
CASSSRPRDNEQFF
>NA|TRBV7-9|TRBJ2-2|many
TGCGCCAGCAGCCGGACCGGGGAGCTGTTTTTT
CASSRTGELFF
>NA|TRBV20-1|TRBJ2-4|many
TGCAGTGCTAGCAAGAGTCTGCTAGCCAAAAACATTCAGTACTTC
CSASKSLLAKNIQYF
>TRBD1|TRBV7-2|TRBJ1-2|many
TGTGCCAGCAGCTTAAGTGGACAGGGATATGGCTACACCTTC
CASSLSGQGYGYTF
>NA|TRBV4-3|TRBJ2-2|many
TGCGCCAGCAGCCAAGGGGTTTCGAGGGGGTTTGGGGAGCTGTTTTTT
CASSQGVSRGFGELFF
>NA|TRBV5-1|TRBJ1-2|many
TGCGCCAGCAGTGGGACTAACTATGGCTACACCTTC
CASSGTNYGYTF
>TRBD2|TRBV5-1|TRBJ2-3|NA
TGCGCCAGCCACAATATCCTAGCGGGAGGGACAGATACGCAGTATTTT
CASHNILAGGTDTQYF
>TRBD2|TRBV4-1|TRBJ2-1|many
TGCGCCAGCAGCCCCCGGGGGACTAGCGGGAACAATGAGCAGTTCTTC
CASSPRGTSGNNEQFF
>NA|TRBV12-3/TRBV12-4|TRBJ1-2|many
TGTGCCAGCAGTTTAAGGGATGGCTACACCTTC
CASSLRDGYTF
>TRBD2|TRBV29-1|TRBJ2-3|many
TGCAGCGCAATTCTAGCGGGGCTCACAGATACGCAGTATTTT
CSAILAGLTDTQYF
>TRBD1|TRBV7-9|TRBJ2-5|many
TGTGCCAGCAGACATCCCGGGACAGAAGAGACCCAGTACTTC
CASRHPGTEETQYF
>NA|TRBV9|TRBJ2-2|many
TGTGCCAGCAGCGTCCAGATGGGGGGACCGAACACCGGGGAGCTGTTTTTT
CASSVQMGGPNTGELFF
>TRBD2|TRBV5-1|TRBJ2-7|many
TGCGCCAGCAGCTCGTGGACTAGCGGGAGTGCTAGCTACGAGCAGTACTTC
CASSSWTSGSASYEQYF
>NA|TRBV12-3/TRBV12-4|TRBJ1-2|many
TGTGCCAGCAGTTTAGGAGGCCTGGAGTCGGGCTACACCTTC
CASSLGGLESGYTF
>NA|TRBV19|TRBJ2-1|NA
TGTGCCAGTACCAAAAGGTCGGCTAATGAGCAGTTCTTC
CASTKRSANEQFF
>NA|TRBV20-1|TRBJ2-7|many
TGCAGTGCTAGAGCCTGGGGGGGGCCGGCCTACGAGCAGTACTTC
CSARAWGGPAYEQYF
>TRBD1|TRBV7-6|TRBJ2-1|many
TGTGCCAGCAGGTCGGCAGGGGGAAAGAGTGAGCAGTTCTTC
CASRSAGGKSEQFF
>NA|TRBV7-9|TRBJ2-7|few
TGTGCCAGCAGCCCACGAGATGAGTTCTCCGAGCAGTACTTC
CASSPRDEFSEQYF
>NA|TRBV20-1|TRBJ2-3|many
TGCAGCGCCGAGAGGTTTCGTAGCACAGATACGCAGTATTTT
CSAERFRSTDTQYF
>TRBD2|TRBV12-3/TRBV12-4|TRBJ2-7|many
TGTGCCAGCAGACGACTAGCGGGAGCCCACGAGCAGTACTTC
CASRRLAGAHEQYF
>NA|TRBV4-3|TRBJ1-3|NA
TGCGCCAGCAGCCAAGGTCGGCACTCTGGAAACACCATATATTTT
CASSQGRHSGNTIYF
>TRBD1|TRBV12-3/TRBV12-4|TRBJ1-5|many
TGTGCCAGCACTATAGGACAGGGTAATCAGCCCCAGCATTTT
CASTIGQGNQPQHF
>TRBD1|TRBV20-1|TRBJ2-6|many
TGCAGTGCCGACAGGGGATGGGCTGGGGCCAACGTCCTGACTTTC
CSADRGWAGANVLTF
>NA|TRBV21-1|TRBJ2-1|few
TGTGCCAGCAGCAAAAGCCTAACGCGGGTCGGAGGGGATCCTGCTAGGTTCAATGAGCAGTTCTTC
CASSKSLTRVGGDPARFNEQFF
>NA|TRBV15|TRBJ2-2|many
TGTGCCACCAGCAGAGACAGGGCCGGGGAGCTGTTTTTT
CATSRDRAGELFF
>NA|TRBV7-3|TRBJ2-3|many
TGTGCCAGCAGCTCCCTCGCCACAGATACGCAGTATTTT
CASSSLATDTQYF
>NA|TRBV18|TRBJ1-5|many
TGTGCCAGCTCACCCCAGGGTTCCGTCCAGCCCCAGCATTTT
CASSPQGSVQPQHF
>NA|TRBV5-1|TRBJ2-1|many
TGCGCCAGCAGCTTGTCCCGGTACAATGAGCAGTTCTTC
CASSLSRYNEQFF
>TRBD2|TRBV5-6|TRBJ2-2|many
TGTGCCAGCAATCTAGCGGGAGGGCCCGGGGAGCTGTTTTTT
CASNLAGGPGELFF
>NA|TRBV5-5|TRBJ2-7|many
TGTGCCAGCAGCCTAAGGGCCTCCCCGACCTACGAGCAGTACTTC
CASSLRASPTYEQYF
>NA|TRBV12-3/TRBV12-4|TRBJ2-7|many
TGTGCCAGCAGGGGACTCCGGCGAGGAGAGCAGTACTTC
CASRGLRRGEQYF
>NA|TRBV5-4|TRBJ2-7|few
TGTGCCAGCAGCTTGGGGGAAATCAACGAGCAGTACTTC
CASSLGEINEQYF
>TRBD1|TRBV19|TRBJ2-4|NA
TGTGCCAGTAGTCCTCGGGACAGGGACTTTGACATTCAGTACTTC
CASSPRDRDFDIQYF
>TRBD1|TRBV29-1|TRBJ2-7|many
TGCAGCACACTGACAGGGCGATACGAGCAGTACTTC
CSTLTGRYEQYF
>NA|TRBV7-8|TRBJ1-4|many
TGTGCCAGCAGCTCACTCGGGTTAAGCGAAAAACTGTTTTTT
CASSSLGLSEKLFF